This T cell receptor beta chain originates from a study of T cells in Graves' hyperthyroidism and ophthalmopathy. Notes on the study in general: Blood also showed most of the thyroid clonotypes that were expanded above 0.001.

Fresh peripheral blood, more than 8 ml of it, supplied the PBMCs. This clonotype was found a few times. Its matching antigen is unknown. RNA transcripts gave rise to amplified TCR beta CDR3 regions. The TCR CDR3 was amplified in a first-round RT-PCR using the HTBI primer set. One entry per CDR3 protein, called by TCRdb with MiXCR from the multiplex PCR reads. There are roughly 560,000 distinct CDR3 sequences in the sample; over 12% occur only once, and approximately 4.3% lies in the top ten. V dropped 2 bases and J dropped 3 bases, with 13 bases sitting between them. Per the germline V gene, CDR1 is SQVTM and CDR2 is ANQGSEA. The CDR3 runs 14 residues.

This chain joins TRBV29-1 and TRBJ1-1; the D gene is possibly TRBD1 (6 bases). This clonotype was sampled from a woman between 40 and 55 years old with Graves' ophthalmopathy. The sample consisted of blood. The CDR3 DNA reads TGCAGCGTTGAATCCCAGGGGAATTACACTGAAGCTTTCTTT. Translation: CSVESQGNYTEAFF.